This TCR beta chain is drawn from a study of technical replicates of blood from several donors. The table came from immunoSEQ multiplex PCR; TCRdb's copy has only in-frame clones and leaves some out. The sample lists more than 95,000 clones; about 96% were seen once. This CDR3 spans 18 amino acids. Germline loops: CDR1 LGHNT, CDR2 FRNRAP. V lost 5 bases to trimming and J lost 6 bases; unmatched junction nucleotides: 19. This clone was recorded only once. The clonotype comes from a human donor in good health. Sequencing used T cells isolated from PBMCs. This chain connects TRBV12-5 to TRBJ2-1; TRBD2 matches 7 bases. CDR3 in DNA: TGTGCTAGTGGTCGCCTGAAGCGGGATAAACTCATGGTCAATGAGCAGTTCTTC. This encodes CASGRLKRDKLMVNEQFF.